One sample yielded the 28 T cell receptor beta chains listed below, sequenced in a study of shared clonotypes between healthy human individuals. Some clones are missing from TCRdb's copy, which holds only in-frame ones; the method was immunoSEQ multiplex PCR. The sample contains some 2,500,000 clones, less than 95% of which appear only once. Sequenced material: naive CD4+ T cells from PBMCs. Subset specified: CD45RA+ positively selected. These receptors were collected from a man aged 18 to 35 in good health. Some clones in this sample may be carry-over from other donors' samples.

On this clone: The sample has other DNA sequences that encode this CDR3 too. The chain couples TRBV7-9 to TRBJ2-3; possibly TRBD2 for D (6 bases). From germline, CDR1 is SEHNR and CDR2 FQNEAQ (reference sequence). With 1 base removed from V and 6 bases from J, the gap between germline ends came to 8 bases. The CDR3 spans 13 residues. The CDR3 spells CASSLVGGDTQYF. CDR3 DNA: TGTGCCAGCAGCTTAGTTGGGGGGGATACGCAGTATTTT.

The chain is built from TRBV10-3 and TRBJ2-1; D is unresolved. The CDR3 spans 19 residues. Germline loops: CDR1 ENHRY, CDR2 SYGVKD. Between the trimmed V and J ends, which lost 0 bases and 1 base, there was a span of 19 bases. DNA of the CDR3: TGTGCCATCAGTGAGTCCACCCCAATGTTCGTCGGATCCTACAATGAGCAGTTCTTC. Translating it yields CAISESTPMFVGSYNEQFF.

V and J are TRBV5-1 and TRBJ2-2, with 7 bases that match TRBD2. Germline CDR1 is SGHRS and CDR2 is YFSETQ. With 0 bases clipped from V and 1 base from J, the junction kept 15 bases outside the gene matches. CDR3 size: 20 residues. Here the CDR3 reads CASSLAFRGGADRNTGELFF. The CDR3 DNA reads as TGCGCCAGCAGCTTGGCCTTTCGGGGAGGGGCAGATAGGAACACCGGGGAGCTGTTTTTT.

The rearrangement links TRBV19 to TRBJ2-1; 8 bases line up with TRBD1. CDR1 and CDR2 (germline): LNHDA, SQIVND (reference sequence). J gave up 0 bases and V 6 bases, and 7 bases lay outside the gene matches. This CDR3 is 16 amino acids long. DNA for the CDR3: TGTGCCAGTAGCCGGACAGGGCGTAGCTCCTACAATGAGCAGTTCTTC. Its translation: CASSRTGRSSYNEQFF.

The chain uses TRBV6-1 and TRBJ1-5; D not resolved. CDR3 length: 15 residues. Trimming pared 3 bases from V and 2 bases from J, leaving 11 bases between. Germline V gives CDR1 MNHNS, CDR2 SASEGT. CDR3 sequence reads: CASSDLGPGNQPQHF. The CDR3, as DNA: TGTGCCAGCAGTGATTTAGGACCGGGCAATCAGCCCCAGCATTTT.

In regard to this clone: Other DNA sequences in this specimen translate into the identical CDR3. The gene calls are TRBV28 and TRBJ2-7; D gene uncertain. Per germline, CDR1 MDHEN and CDR2 SYDVKM. The V end was cut by 6 bases, the J end by 0 bases, with 9 bases between. This CDR3 has 13 amino acids. The CDR3: CASSPPSSYEQYF. The CDR3, as DNA: TGTGCCAGCAGCCCCCCAAGCTCCTACGAGCAGTACTTC.

The chain recombines TRBV28 with TRBJ2-7; D possibly corresponds to TRBD2 (5 bases). Germline CDR1 MDHEN, CDR2 SYDVKM. The CDR3 loop spans 12 amino acids. Between the trimmed V and J ends, which lost 8 bases and 1 base, there was a span of 9 bases. Written as DNA, the CDR3 is TGTGCCAGCCTGCGAGGGTCCTACGAGCAGTACTTC. Its protein is CASLRGSYEQYF.

The rearrangement uses TRBV2 and TRBJ2-5; D is undetermined. This CDR3 region has 14 residues. From germline, CDR1 is SNHLY and CDR2 FYNNEI. V was clipped by 6 bases and J by 4 bases, with 15 bases between them. In DNA, the CDR3 is TGTGCCAGCAGGGCAGGTTTTAGTCGAGAGACCCAGTACTTC. This encodes CASRAGFSRETQYF.

The chain is built from TRBV9 and TRBJ1-1; weak D call: TRBD1 (5 bases). CDR1 SGDLS and CDR2 YYNGEE come from the germline V gene. CDR3 length: 13 residues. V lost 5 bases and J lost 3, with 11 bases in between. The CDR3 here is CASSLLGDTEAFF. The CDR3 DNA reads as TGTGCCAGCAGTCTCTTGGGGGACACTGAAGCTTTCTTT.

This chain connects TRBV6-5 to TRBJ1-4, with D uncertain. CDR3 size: 13 residues. CDR1 and CDR2 (germline): MNHEY, SVGAGI. The V and J ends lost 5 bases and 7 bases respectively, with 11 bases between them. For the CDR3, the DNA is TGTGCCAGCAGTGTGAGACGCCTTGAAAAACTGTTTTTT. This translates into CASSVRRLEKLFF.

The rearrangement uses TRBV7-3 and TRBJ2-1, with D perhaps given as TRBD1 or TRBD2 (5 bases each). The germline V gene encodes CDR1 SGHTA and CDR2 FQGTGA. The CDR3 is 17 residues long. The V end was cut by 2 bases, the J end by 7 bases, with 21 bases between. In DNA form, the CDR3 reads TGTGCCAGCAGCTTAGCCCCCCGGCGAGGGGAATGGAATGAGCAGTTCTTC. Translated: CASSLAPRRGEWNEQFF.

V gene TRBV5-1 combines with J gene TRBJ1-1; TRBD1 is a possible D gene (6 bases). The length of the CDR3 is 14 residues. CDR1 and CDR2 (germline): SGHRS, YFSETQ. Trimming took off 7 bases at V and 1 base at J, with 14 bases between the two ends. The CDR3 DNA follows: TGCGCCAGCGCCGAGGGGGGCTCGAACACTGAAGCTTTCTTT. This encodes CASAEGGSNTEAFF.

This rearrangement joins TRBV28 to TRBJ1-5; tentatively, D is TRBD1 (5 bases). The CDR3 runs to 16 residues. Trimming stripped 4 bases from V and 5 bases from J, with 18 bases between. CDR1 is MDHEN and CDR2 is SYDVKM in the germline V gene. CDR3 sequence: CASSSPTVPAHQPQHF. The CDR3 bases are TGTGCCAGCAGTTCACCGACAGTGCCGGCCCATCAGCCCCAGCATTTT.

As DNA, the CDR3 is TGTGCCAGCAGTCCCACCCTACAAAGGAGCAATCAGCCCCAGCATTTT. Its translation is CASSPTLQRSNQPQHF. The gene calls are TRBV27 and TRBJ1-5; D gene unclear. The CDR3 length is 16 residues. V was cut by 5 bases and J by 1 base, with 15 bases left in between. Germline lookup yields CDR1 MNHEY and CDR2 SMNVEV (reference sequence).

The chain links TRBV19 to TRBJ2-1; 8 bases map to TRBD2. The J segment lost 7 bases and the V segment lost 1 base, leaving 9 bases of the junction unmatched. The CDR3 sequence is 16 residues long. The germline CDR1 and CDR2 sequences are LNHDA and SQIVND (reference sequence). The CDR3 DNA is TGTGCCAGTAGTATAGCGGTGACGGGAGGGCTGAATGAGCAGTTCTTC. This sequence encodes CASSIAVTGGLNEQFF.

The chain links TRBV11-3 to TRBJ2-7; D gene uncertain. V shed 1 base and J shed 6 bases, with 10 bases lying between them. The germline V gene has CDR1 SGHNT and CDR2 YENEEA. This CDR3 is built from 13 residues. The CDR3: CASSLVRSGEQYF. The CDR3 DNA sequence: TGTGCCAGCAGCTTAGTCCGTTCGGGCGAGCAGTACTTC. The variable domain in full, completed from reference TRBV11-3 and TRBJ2-7, reads EAGVVQSPRYKIIEKKQPVAFWCNPISGHNTLYWYLQNLGQGPELLIRYENEEAVDDSQLPKDRFSAERLKGVDSTLKIQPAELGDSAVYLCASSLVRSGEQYFGPGTRLTVT.

This clone appeared once. The chain combines TRBV6-4 with TRBJ2-1, with 9 bases matching TRBD2. CDR1 and CDR2 from the germline V gene are MRHNA and SNTAGT. J was trimmed by 8 bases and V by 5 bases; bases with no gene match: 13. There are 16 residues in the CDR3. Here the CDR3 DNA reads TGTGCCAGCAGTCAAAACCTAGCGGGATTTGCGGATGAGCAGTTCTTC. It codes for CASSQNLAGFADEQFF.

The rearrangement links TRBV4-1 to TRBJ2-7; D unresolved. V lost 3 bases, J lost 3 bases, and 12 bases lay in between. This CDR3 has 14 residues. The V gene's germline CDR1 is MGHRA and CDR2 YSYEKL. CDR3 in amino acids: CASSHPDRFYEQYF. The CDR3 region has the DNA TGCGCCAGCAGCCATCCCGATAGGTTCTACGAGCAGTACTTC.

Concerning this clone: This same CDR3 is encoded by further DNA sequences in the sample. The V gene is TRBV25-1, the J gene TRBJ2-7; the D is unclear. This CDR3 has 13 amino acids. CDR1 and CDR2 from the germline V gene are MGHDK and SYGVNS. V was pared by 4 bases and J by 2 bases, with 9 bases between. The CDR3: CASSVAGAYEQYF. The CDR3 DNA is TGTGCCAGCAGTGTCGCAGGCGCCTACGAGCAGTACTTC.

With regard to this clone: This specimen includes other DNA sequences encoding the same CDR3. J is TRBJ2-6 and V is TRBV5-1, with 11 nucleotides matching TRBD1. The CDR3 has 17 residues. V lost 4 bases to trimming and J lost 2 bases; unmatched junction nucleotides: 5. Per the germline V gene, CDR1 is SGHRS and CDR2 is YFSETQ. The CDR3 loop reads CASSPGQGAPGANVLTF. The CDR3 DNA follows: TGCGCCAGCAGCCCCGGACAGGGGGCGCCTGGGGCCAACGTCCTGACTTTC.

CDR3 sequence (DNA): TGTGCCAGTACCCCCAGGTGGCTGAACACCGGGGAGCTGTTTTTT. Its translation: CASTPRWLNTGELFF. The chain carries TRBV19 and TRBJ2-2; D not certain. The CDR3 covers 15 residues. The V end was cut by 7 bases, the J end by 1 base, with 13 bases between. Per the germline V gene, CDR1 is LNHDA and CDR2 is SQIVND (reference sequence).

The V call is TRBV5-1, the J call TRBJ1-2; D may be TRBD1 (6 bases). The germline V gene encodes CDR1 SGHRS and CDR2 YFSETQ. This CDR3 region has 14 residues. Trimming cost V 4 bases and J 8 bases, with 18 bases left between them. Here the CDR3 reads CASSPETGGVGYTF. The CDR3 bases are TGCGCCAGCAGCCCGGAGACAGGAGGTGTGGGCTACACCTTC. The full variable domain, with the rest looked up from reference TRBV5-1 and TRBJ1-2, is KAGVTQTPRYLIKTRGQQVTLSCSPISGHRSVSWYQQTPGQGLQFLFEYFSETQRNKGNFPGRFSGRQFSNSRSEMNVSTLELGDSALYLCASSPETGGVGYTFGSGTRLTVV.

The genes are TRBV2 and TRBJ1-1; D may be TRBD1 (6 bases). Germline V gene lookup returns CDR1 SNHLY and CDR2 FYNNEI. The V gene lost 3 bases and the J gene lost 3 bases, with 11 bases spanning the gap. This CDR3 is built from 14 residues. The CDR3 DNA reads TGTGCCAGCAGTGAGTGGGGGCCGGACACTGAAGCTTTCTTT. Translation gives CASSEWGPDTEAFF.

V is TRBV5-3 and J is TRBJ2-1; weak D call: TRBD1 (5 bases). TRBV5-3 is identified as an open reading frame with a role that is uncertain. The CDR3 sequence is 11 residues long. The V and J ends lost 0 bases and 15 bases respectively, with 10 bases between them. The CDR3 sequence: CARSLARVAFF. The CDR3 DNA reads TGTGCCAGAAGCTTGGCCAGGGTTGCGTTCTTC.

DNA of the CDR3: TGTGCCAGCAAACCTCAGGCCTCCGGCTTGAACACTGAAGCTTTCTTT. Protein sequence: CASKPQASGLNTEAFF. This sequence joins TRBV7-9 and TRBJ1-1; D is unclear. Trimming removed 7 bases from V and 0 bases from J, with 18 bases in between. This CDR3 spans 16 amino acids. Germline CDR1 SEHNR, CDR2 FQNEAQ (reference sequence).

This chain joins TRBV5-6 and TRBJ1-2; 9 bases fit TRBD1. The CDR3 runs 15 residues. Germline V gives CDR1 SGHDT, CDR2 YYEEEE. The V and J ends lost 0 bases and 7 bases, in that order; junction bases with no gene match: 7. The CDR3 bases are TGTGCCAGCAGCTTGGCCAGTGGGACAGGGAGTGGCTACACCTTC. It translates to CASSLASGTGSGYTF.

The rearrangement joins TRBV5-1 to TRBJ2-7, with 10 bases identical to TRBD1. CDR1 and CDR2 from the germline V gene are SGHRS and YFSETQ. This CDR3 spans 14 amino acids. J lost 6 bases, V lost 1 base, and 4 bases had no gene match. The CDR3 coding sequence is TGCGCCAGCAGCTTGTCCGGGACAGGGGCCGAGCAGTACTTC. Translating gives CASSLSGTGAEQYF.

V gene TRBV4-2 combines with J gene TRBJ2-3; possible D gene TRBD1, 5 bases. Germline V CDR1 and CDR2: LGHNA, YNFKEQ. The CDR3 spans 17 residues. Deletions cut 1 base from V and 1 base from J, with 15 bases between. The CDR3 DNA reads as TGTGCCAGCAGCCAAGCAGCAGGGTTCGGCCGCACAGATACGCAGTATTTT. It is translated as CASSQAAGFGRTDTQYF.